This TCR beta chain was captured by sequencing in a study of shared T cell receptors in the human thymus. The CDR3 contains 13 residues. Germline loops: CDR1 SEHNR, CDR2 FQNEAQ (reference sequence). V dropped 5 bases and J dropped 2 bases, with 9 bases sitting between them. This table comes from immunoSEQ multiplex PCR, and its TCRdb copy is limited to in-frame clones, with some not included. The table records hundreds of thousands of clones, about four fifths of them present only once. These data were likewise used in another study, on human thymus T cells. That paper adds: Thymus tissue for the work was resected from patients undergoing corrective heart surgery. Among thymic and blood repertoires, usage of V and J genes appeared biased. Highly overlapping thymic repertoires in unrelated individuals were reported by related research.

The TCR comes from a boy under two years old with a congenital heart defect. This chain joins TRBV7-9 and TRBJ2-5, with a tentative D call TRBD1 (6 bases). Sequenced sample: thymocytes. The CDR3 nucleotides read TGTGCCAGCAGCAGGACAGTGCAAGAGACCCAGTACTTC. Protein product: CASSRTVQETQYF.